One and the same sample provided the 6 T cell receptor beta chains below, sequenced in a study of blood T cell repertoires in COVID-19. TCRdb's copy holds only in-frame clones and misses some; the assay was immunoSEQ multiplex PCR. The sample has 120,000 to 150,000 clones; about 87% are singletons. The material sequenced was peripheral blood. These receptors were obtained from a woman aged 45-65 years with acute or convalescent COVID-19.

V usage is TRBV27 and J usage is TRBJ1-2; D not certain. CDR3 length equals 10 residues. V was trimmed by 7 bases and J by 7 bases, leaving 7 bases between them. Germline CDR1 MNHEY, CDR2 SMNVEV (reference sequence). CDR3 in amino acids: CASTYPGYTF. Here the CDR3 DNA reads TGTGCCAGCACCTACCCTGGCTACACCTTC.

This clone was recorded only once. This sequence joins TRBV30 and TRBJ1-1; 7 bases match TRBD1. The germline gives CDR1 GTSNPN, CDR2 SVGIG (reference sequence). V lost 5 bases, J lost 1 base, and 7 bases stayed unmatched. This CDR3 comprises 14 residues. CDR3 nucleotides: TGTGCCTGGGATACAGGGGAGGCGAACACTGAAGCTTTCTTT. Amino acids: CAWDTGEANTEAFF.

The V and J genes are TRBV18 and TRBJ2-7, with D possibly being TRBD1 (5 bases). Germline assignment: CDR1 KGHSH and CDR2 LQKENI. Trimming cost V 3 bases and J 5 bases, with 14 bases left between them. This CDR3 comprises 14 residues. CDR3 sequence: CASSPSGWMNEQYF. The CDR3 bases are TGTGCCAGCTCACCGTCAGGGTGGATGAACGAGCAGTACTTC.

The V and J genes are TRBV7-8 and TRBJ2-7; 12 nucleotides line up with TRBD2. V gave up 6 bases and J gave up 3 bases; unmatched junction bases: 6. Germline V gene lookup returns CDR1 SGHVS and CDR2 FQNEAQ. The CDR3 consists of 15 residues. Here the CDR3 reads CASRPLAGGLYEQYF. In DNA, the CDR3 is TGTGCCAGCAGGCCTCTAGCGGGAGGGCTCTACGAGCAGTACTTC. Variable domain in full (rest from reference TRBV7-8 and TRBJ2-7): GAGVSQSPRYKVAKRGQDVALRCDPISGHVSLFWYQQALGQGPEFLTYFQNEAQLDKSGLPSDRFFAERPEGSVSTLKIQRTQQEDSAVYLCASRPLAGGLYEQYFGPGTRLTVT.

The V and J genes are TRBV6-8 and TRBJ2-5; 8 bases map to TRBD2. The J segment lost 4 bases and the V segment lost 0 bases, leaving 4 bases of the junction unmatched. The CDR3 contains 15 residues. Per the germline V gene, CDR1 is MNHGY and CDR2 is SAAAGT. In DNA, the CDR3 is TGTGCCAGCAGTTACTCGACGGGGGGGCGAGAGACCCAGTACTTC. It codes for CASSYSTGGRETQYF.

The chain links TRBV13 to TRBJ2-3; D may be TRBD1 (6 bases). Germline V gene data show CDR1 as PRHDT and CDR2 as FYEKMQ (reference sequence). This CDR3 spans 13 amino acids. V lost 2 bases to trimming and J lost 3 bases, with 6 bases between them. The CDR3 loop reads CASSLQGTDTQYF. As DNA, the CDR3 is TGTGCCAGCAGCTTACAGGGGACAGATACGCAGTATTTT.